This TCR beta chain was sequenced for a study of blood T cells in healthy people across ages. Notes on the study in general: The fall in TCR beta diversity per million T cells was roughly linear with age. The study found more naive CD4+ cells and higher diversity in long-lived than aged donors.

Peripheral blood, around 10 milliliters per donor, was collected. Next came a second PCR, run for about 6 to 12 cycles, which used a sample-barcoded 5' primer along with a J-beta primer mix. TCRdb processed the 5' RACE reads anew with MiXCR; each CDR3 protein has one entry. This sample has 850,000 to 1,000,000 distinct CDR3 sequences, with roughly half found just once. Turning to this clonotype: As yet, its antigen is unknown.

Germline V gives CDR1 LGHDT, CDR2 YNNKEL (reference sequence). CDR3 length: 12 residues. The V gene lost 5 bases and the J gene lost 9 bases, with 13 bases spanning the gap. Material for sequencing was blood. The chain recombines TRBV3-1 with TRBJ1-1; D might be TRBD1 (5 bases). The clonotype was recovered from an older woman in good health. In DNA, the CDR3 is TGTGCCAGCAGCAATGAGGGGAGGCAAGCTTTCTTT. It yields the protein CASSNEGRQAFF. Full variable domain (remainder filled in from reference TRBV3-1 and TRBJ1-1): DTAVSQTPKYLVTQMGNDKSIKCEQNLGHDTMYWYKQDSKKFLKIMFSYNNKELIINETVPNRFSPKSPDKAHLNLHINSLELGDSAVYFCASSNEGRQAFFGQGTRLTVV.